This is a list of T cell receptor beta chains from one sample in a study of blood T cells in healthy people across ages. A single record per CDR3 protein comes from TCRdb applying MiXCR to the 5' RACE reads. The sample contains roughly 1.5 million distinct CDR3 sequences, roughly 43% of which appear only once. The specimen was blood. The receptors come from a woman younger than 35 in good health. Each CDR3 is given with its conserved first and last residue. D genes are given only for firm matches. For some rows the clone size is stated as once, few or many, or as a class when expanded; others skip it.

v_gene	abundance	d_gene	j_gene	len	CDR3aa	CDR3nt
TRBV4-3	few	NA	TRBJ1-2	14	CASSQERGGQPYTF	TGCGCCAGCAGCCAAGAAAGAGGGGGACAACCCTACACCTTC
TRBV4-1	NA	NA	TRBJ2-3	15	CASSQEERDEDTQYF	TGCGCCAGCAGCCAAGAAGAAAGAGACGAAGATACGCAGTATTTT
TRBV24-1	NA	TRBD2	TRBJ2-1	17	CATSDSTSASSYNEQFF	TGTGCCACCAGTGACTCGACTAGCGCTAGCTCCTACAATGAGCAGTTCTTC
TRBV6-5	many	NA	TRBJ2-3	15	CASSYIHGSTDTQYF	TGTGCCAGCAGTTACATCCATGGGTCCACAGATACGCAGTATTTT
TRBV10-3	NA	NA	TRBJ2-3	14	CAIKGTGDTDTQYF	TGTGCCATCAAGGGTACAGGAGACACAGATACGCAGTATTTT
TRBV11-2	NA	TRBD2	TRBJ2-6	19	CASSFQRVRGGAGANVLTF	TGTGCCAGCAGCTTTCAGAGGGTACGGGGGGGTGCAGGGGCCAACGTCCTGACTTTC
TRBV29-1	many	NA	TRBJ2-1	12	CSVGGLYNEQFF	TGCAGCGTTGGGGGACTTTACAATGAGCAGTTCTTC
TRBV2	NA	TRBD1	TRBJ1-1	16	CASSERRTGVGTEAFF	TGTGCCAGCAGTGAACGAAGGACAGGGGTGGGCACTGAAGCTTTCTTT
TRBV20-1	NA	NA	TRBJ1-6	14	CSASYAKTNSPLHF	TGCAGTGCTAGCTACGCCAAGACGAATTCACCCCTCCACTTT
TRBV2	few	TRBD1	TRBJ1-2	14	CASPAGTATYGYTF	TGTGCCAGCCCGGCCGGGACAGCGACCTATGGCTACACCTTC
TRBV28	NA	NA	TRBJ1-2	15	CASSPPGGANYGYTF	TGTGCCAGCAGCCCACCTGGGGGAGCTAACTATGGCTACACCTTC
TRBV6-2/TRBV6-3	few	NA	TRBJ2-1	12	CASSYSAGTQFF	TGTGCCAGCAGTTACTCCGCGGGTACTCAGTTCTTC
TRBV20-1	NA	NA	TRBJ2-3	13	CSARDTTDNTQYF	TGCAGTGCTAGAGATACGACAGACAATACGCAGTATTTT
TRBV27	NA	TRBD2	TRBJ2-5	16	CASSQVTSGDRETQYF	TGTGCCAGCAGTCAGGTTACTAGCGGAGACCGAGAGACCCAGTACTTC
TRBV2	few	NA	TRBJ2-1	14	CASSEGSPGDEQFF	TGTGCCAGCAGTGAAGGCAGCCCGGGGGATGAGCAGTTCTTC
TRBV6-2/TRBV6-3	NA	NA	TRBJ2-1	18	CASSPPTHLATSYNEQFF	TGTGCCAGCAGCCCGCCGACCCATCTAGCGACCTCCTACAATGAGCAGTTCTTC
TRBV10-3	few	NA	TRBJ1-1	16	CAISERARRLNTEAFF	TGTGCCATCAGTGAGAGGGCCAGGCGCCTGAACACTGAAGCTTTCTTT
TRBV12-3/TRBV12-4	NA	NA	TRBJ2-7	13	CASSQLGFYEQYF	TGTGCCAGCAGCCAACTAGGATTCTACGAGCAGTACTTC
TRBV6-2/TRBV6-3	NA	NA	TRBJ2-7	13	CASGSTDSYEQYF	TGTGCCAGCGGTTCTACTGATTCCTACGAGCAGTACTTC
TRBV6-2/TRBV6-3	NA	NA	TRBJ2-1	12	CTNLRTDNEQFF	TGTACCAACCTTAGGACAGACAATGAGCAGTTCTTC
TRBV2	few	NA	TRBJ1-2	14	CASSDRPEYEGYTF	TGTGCCAGCAGTGACCGACCGGAGTACGAGGGCTACACCTTC
TRBV29-1	NA	NA	TRBJ2-4	15	CSVEVDRLAKDIQYF	TGCAGCGTTGAAGTAGACCGGTTAGCCAAAGACATTCAGTACTTC
TRBV7-2	few	NA	TRBJ2-4	16	CASSPGRVDAKNIQYF	TGTGCCAGCAGCCCCGGCAGGGTCGATGCCAAAAACATTCAGTACTTC
TRBV21-1	few	NA	TRBJ1-1	17	CASSKEVRRTLRTEAFF	TGTGCCAGCAGCAAAGAGGTCAGGAGGACCCTGAGGACTGAAGCTTTCTTT
TRBV20-1	NA	TRBD2	TRBJ2-7	14	CSVQGLAEDNEQYF	TGCAGTGTTCAGGGACTAGCGGAAGACAATGAGCAGTACTTC
TRBV30	NA	NA	TRBJ1-1	13	CACSREVNTEAFF	TGTGCCTGTAGTCGAGAGGTGAACACTGAAGCTTTCTTT
TRBV6-2/TRBV6-3	few	NA	TRBJ2-7	15	CVSSYSERRANEQYF	TGTGTCAGCAGTTACTCCGAGCGCAGGGCCAACGAGCAGTACTTC
TRBV4-1	many	NA	TRBJ2-3	15	CASSQERFPADTQYF	TGCGCCAGCAGCCAAGAAAGGTTCCCCGCGGATACGCAGTATTTT
TRBV25-1	few	NA	TRBJ2-7	12	CASGGTLYEQYF	TGTGCCAGTGGGGGGACCTTGTACGAGCAGTACTTC
TRBV4-3	once	NA	TRBJ1-3	15	CASSQEADSGNTIYF	TGCGCCAGCAGCCAAGAAGCAGACTCTGGAAACACCATATATTTT
TRBV4-3	few	NA	TRBJ1-1	11	CASSQYGEAFF	TGCGCCAGCAGCCAATACGGTGAAGCTTTCTTT
TRBV12-3/TRBV12-4	NA	TRBD1	TRBJ1-5	17	CASTPGDRVIGNQPQHF	TGTGCCAGCACCCCGGGGGACAGGGTGATTGGCAATCAGCCCCAGCATTTT
TRBV30	NA	NA	TRBJ1-2	13	CAWRKQGLGGYTF	TGTGCCTGGAGGAAACAGGGACTGGGTGGCTACACCTTC
TRBV4-3	once	NA	TRBJ2-3	17	CASSQEPNLLRTDTQYF	TGCGCCAGCAGCCAAGAGCCTAATCTCCTAAGGACAGATACGCAGTATTTT
TRBV29-1	NA	NA	TRBJ2-7	14	CSVEGGDRTYEQYF	TGCAGCGTTGAAGGGGGCGACAGAACCTACGAGCAGTACTTC
TRBV4-1	few	TRBD1	TRBJ1-1	15	CASRGLDRKGTEAFF	TGCGCCAGCAGAGGATTGGACAGGAAGGGCACTGAAGCTTTCTTT
TRBV20-1	NA	NA	TRBJ1-5	14	CSARGGISNQPQHF	TGCAGTGCTAGGGGGGGGATAAGCAATCAGCCCCAGCATTTT
TRBV11-2	many	NA	TRBJ2-7	15	CASSPGVASTYEQYF	TGTGCCAGCAGCCCCGGGGTAGCGTCGACCTACGAGCAGTACTTC
TRBV9	few	NA	TRBJ2-1	15	CASSVALGSYNEQFF	TGTGCCAGCAGCGTAGCGTTAGGGTCCTACAATGAGCAGTTCTTC
TRBV27	few	NA	TRBJ1-6	15	CATQDRPAYNSPLHF	TGTGCCACACAAGACAGGCCGGCGTATAATTCACCCCTCCACTTT